These 17 T cell receptor beta chains share one sample of origin, sequenced in a study of blood T cell repertoires in COVID-19. Measured with immunoSEQ multiplex PCR; TCRdb has only the in-frame clones, and not every one. The data contain about 150,000 clones, just under 85% of them singletons. The sequencing input was PBMCs or T cells enriched from blood (not recorded which). The receptors were sampled from a woman in her thirties or forties who had recovered from COVID-19.

The rearrangement joins TRBV27 to TRBJ1-2, with TRBD1 matching over 7 bases. Germline V CDR1 and CDR2: MNHEY, SMNVEV (reference sequence). There are 13 residues in the CDR3. J gave up 2 bases and V 6 bases, and 3 bases lay outside the gene matches. The DNA of the CDR3 is TGTGCCAGCAGCTGGGGACAGAACTATGGCTACACCTTC. Translation gives CASSWGQNYGYTF.

Here the CDR3 DNA reads TGTGCCAGCAGTGTGGGGACAGGGAATGAGCAGTTCTTC. This codes for CASSVGTGNEQFF. The chain uses TRBV12-3 or TRBV12-4 and TRBJ2-1; 9 nucleotides match TRBD1. The CDR3 contains 13 residues. Germline trimming cut 5 bases from V and 7 bases from J; bases unmatched to any gene: 3.

Worth noting for this clone: Other DNA sequences in the sample encode the same CDR3. The rearrangement links TRBV4-1 to TRBJ2-7, with 10 bases lining up with TRBD2. The CDR3 runs to 15 residues. Germline V gene lookup returns CDR1 MGHRA and CDR2 YSYEKL. J gave up 4 bases and V 2 bases, and 5 bases lay outside the gene matches. The CDR3, as DNA: TGCGCCAGCAGCCAAACAAGCGGGGGGGCGTACGAGCAGTACTTC. Amino acids: CASSQTSGGAYEQYF.

The V and J genes are TRBV5-5 and TRBJ2-5; the match to TRBD1 covers 8 bases. Germline CDR1 SGHKS, CDR2 YYEKEE (reference sequence). J lost 3 bases, V lost 4 bases, and 14 bases had no gene match. The CDR3 extends over 17 amino acids. CDR3 amino acids: CASSPEGYRGVKETQYF. Here the CDR3 DNA reads TGTGCCAGCAGCCCGGAGGGCTACAGGGGGGTAAAAGAGACCCAGTACTTC.

This clone has a handful of counts. The rearrangement links TRBV27 to TRBJ1-2; 7 bases agree with TRBD1. Germline V lookup: CDR1 MNHEY, CDR2 SMNVEV (reference sequence). This CDR3 has 12 amino acids. After removal of 6 bases from V and 5 bases from J, the junction contained 3 bases not matched to a gene. CDR3 nucleotides: TGTGCCAGCAGGGGACAGTTATATGGCTACACCTTC. Its translation is CASRGQLYGYTF.

This chain joins TRBV4-1 and TRBJ2-5; 7 bases align to TRBD2. Germline trimming cut 4 bases from V and 5 bases from J; bases unmatched to any gene: 10. The germline V gene has CDR1 MGHRA and CDR2 YSYEKL. CDR3 size: 15 residues. DNA of the CDR3: TGCGCCAGCAGCCTCCCCGGAGCGGGGAGCGAGACCCAGTACTTC. Translating it yields CASSLPGAGSETQYF.

This chain uses TRBV6-4 with TRBJ1-1; D remains ambiguous. The germline V and J ends were trimmed by 4 bases and 1 base, with 10 bases remaining between them. CDR3 length: 14 amino acids. In germline, CDR1 is MRHNA, CDR2 SNTAGT. The CDR3 spells CASSAAPGNTEAFF. The CDR3 nucleotides read TGTGCCAGCAGTGCTGCCCCCGGGAACACTGAAGCTTTCTTT.

This chain uses TRBV7-9 with TRBJ1-1; 9 bases align to TRBD1. CDR1 is SEHNR, CDR2 FQNEAQ, per germline (reference sequence). The CDR3 is 13 residues long. V lost 5 bases to trimming and J lost 11 bases; unmatched junction nucleotides: 9. CDR3 DNA sequence: TGTGCCAGCAGCAGACGACAGGGGGTTGTTGCTTTCTTT. It translates to CASSRRQGVVAFF.

This clone was detected a few times. The rearrangement joins TRBV4-1 to TRBJ2-3; weak D call: TRBD2 (7 bases). The CDR3 consists of 16 residues. Deletions cut 5 bases from V and 5 bases from J, with 20 bases between. Germline lookup yields CDR1 MGHRA and CDR2 YSYEKL. This chain's CDR3 is CASSSLGGGPRDTQYF. The CDR3 DNA reads TGCGCCAGCAGCTCACTAGGGGGGGGCCCTAGAGATACGCAGTATTTT.

As DNA, the CDR3 is TGTGCCAGCAGTGGTTCTGTTAACACTGAAGCTTTCTTT. Encoded protein: CASSGSVNTEAFF. The V and J genes are TRBV2 and TRBJ1-1; D remains ambiguous. V shed 4 bases and J shed 2 bases, with 8 bases lying between them. Germline lookup yields CDR1 SNHLY and CDR2 FYNNEI. The length of the CDR3 is 13 residues.

The chain uses TRBV5-1 and TRBJ2-7; 9 positions agree with TRBD1. The CDR3 is 16 residues long. V was clipped by 1 base and J by 6 bases; unmatched bases: 11. Germline CDR1 reads SGHRS; CDR2 reads YFSETQ. Here the CDR3 DNA reads TGCGCCAGCAGCTTGTACCAGGGGACAGGGTCGTCCGAGCAGTACTTC. This gives the protein CASSLYQGTGSSEQYF. The full variable domain, its missing parts supplied by reference TRBV5-1 and TRBJ2-7, is KAGVTQTPRYLIKTRGQQVTLSCSPISGHRSVSWYQQTPGQGLQFLFEYFSETQRNKGNFPGRFSGRQFSNSRSEMNVSTLELGDSALYLCASSLYQGTGSSEQYFGPGTRLTVT.

The chain joins TRBV29-1 to TRBJ2-1, with D hard to call. CDR1 and CDR2 (germline): SQVTM, ANQGSEA. V was shortened by 7 bases and J by 0 bases, with 16 bases between the two germline ends. This CDR3 spans 15 amino acids. The CDR3 bases are TGCAGCGGCACAAACAGCCAGGCCTCCTACAATGAGCAGTTCTTC. This gives the protein CSGTNSQASYNEQFF.

V is TRBV3-1 (or the pseudogene TRBV3-2) and J is TRBJ1-1, with D possibly being TRBD1 (5 bases). The CDR3 runs 16 residues. Trimming removed 1 base from V and 5 bases from J, with 17 bases in between. CDR1 LGHDT and CDR2 YNNKEL come from the germline V gene (reference sequence). CDR3 DNA: TGTGCCAGCAGCCAAGGGTCTCGGGGGGTAAATACTGAAGCTTTCTTT. Translating gives CASSQGSRGVNTEAFF.

The CDR3 coding sequence is TGCAGCGTTCGGGGGGACAGGGGCAGGACTGAAGCTTTCTTT. Protein: CSVRGDRGRTEAFF. J is TRBJ1-1 and V is TRBV29-1, with 10 positions matching TRBD1. The V segment lost 5 bases and the J segment 5 bases; nucleotides outside the gene matches: 8. The CDR3 runs to 14 residues. Germline values: CDR1 SQVTM, CDR2 ANQGSEA.

The rearrangement uses TRBV7-8 and TRBJ1-2; D perhaps matches TRBD1 (5 bases). The CDR3 has 19 residues. V gave up 0 bases and J gave up 2 bases, with 22 bases separating them. CDR1 and CDR2 from the germline V gene are SGHVS and FQNEAQ. The CDR3: CASSLASLAQGGTNYGYTF. CDR3 nucleotides: TGTGCCAGCAGCTTAGCGTCTCTGGCCCAGGGTGGCACCAACTATGGCTACACCTTC. Full variable domain (missing parts from reference TRBV7-8 and TRBJ1-2): GAGVSQSPRYKVAKRGQDVALRCDPISGHVSLFWYQQALGQGPEFLTYFQNEAQLDKSGLPSDRFFAERPEGSVSTLKIQRTQQEDSAVYLCASSLASLAQGGTNYGYTFGSGTRLTVV.

The V call is TRBV28, the J call TRBJ1-2, with D tentatively TRBD1 (5 bases). The V gene lost 1 base and the J gene lost 4 bases, with 13 bases spanning the gap. The CDR3 runs 15 residues. Germline V lookup: CDR1 MDHEN, CDR2 SYDVKM. The CDR3: CASSLFVGQGYGYTF. The CDR3 nucleotides read TGTGCCAGCAGTTTATTTGTGGGGCAGGGCTATGGCTACACCTTC.

The rearrangement uses TRBV4-1 and TRBJ1-6; D not resolved. Germline CDR1 and CDR2: MGHRA and YSYEKL. The CDR3 is 15 amino acids. Trimming stripped 3 bases from V and 6 bases from J, with 12 bases between. In DNA form, the CDR3 reads TGCGCCAGCAGCCAGGATGACACGACTAATTCACCCCTCCACTTT. It codes for CASSQDDTTNSPLHF.